The present entry profiles one T cell receptor beta chain with its context. The data derive from a study of blood T cell repertoires in COVID-19. Study-wide context: Samples came from the United States, Italy and Spain, spanning acute and convalescent COVID-19. T cells, B-cell-depleted T cells, or PBMCs supplied cDNA or gDNA.

Trimming at V came to 1 base and at J to 7 bases, leaving 7 bases not matched to a gene. The CDR3 length is 15 residues. Germline assignment: CDR1 SGHNT and CDR2 YYREEE (reference sequence). Study processing details: Estimates of nucleated cell counts were drawn from the amplification of reference gene primers. Assay used: immunoSEQ multiplex PCR; TCRdb lists only in-frame clones, some missing. The V and J calls and clone size are taken from that table; D and trimming were inferred from the DNA. The sample carries tens of thousands of clones, under 85% recorded once. The receptor was derived from an elderly woman with active or convalescent COVID-19. Sequences were obtained from peripheral blood. The chain couples TRBV5-4 to TRBJ1-4, with 7 bases aligning to TRBD1. The chain's CDR3 is CASSLSTGASEKLFF. CDR3 in DNA: TGTGCCAGCAGCTTGAGCACAGGGGCCTCTGAAAAACTGTTTTTT.